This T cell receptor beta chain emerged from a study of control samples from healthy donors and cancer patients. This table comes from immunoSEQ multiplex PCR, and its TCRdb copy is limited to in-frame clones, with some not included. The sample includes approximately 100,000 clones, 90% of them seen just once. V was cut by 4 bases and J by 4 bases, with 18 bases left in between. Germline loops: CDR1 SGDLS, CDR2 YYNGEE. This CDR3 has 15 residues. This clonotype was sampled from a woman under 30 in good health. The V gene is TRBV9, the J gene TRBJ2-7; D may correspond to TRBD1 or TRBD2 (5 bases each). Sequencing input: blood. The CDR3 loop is CASSYAPGTRYEQYF. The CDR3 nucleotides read TGTGCCAGCAGCTACGCCCCCGGGACGAGGTACGAGCAGTACTTC.